Presented here are 24 T cell receptor beta chains from one specimen sequenced in a study of blood T cells in healthy people across ages. For the second PCR, which ran for about 7 to 11 cycles, a sample-barcoded 5' primer and a J-beta primer mix were used. TCRdb re-analysed the 5' RACE reads in MiXCR, keeping a single row per CDR3 protein. Here the sample spans about 1.1 million distinct CDR3 sequences, 30% to 40% being singletons. The sequenced sample was blood. Every receptor here comes from a man in his late teens or twenties in good health.

The CDR3 DNA sequence: TGCAGTGCTTCCCGACCGGGACTAGCGGGAGATACGCAGTATTTT. It codes for CSASRPGLAGDTQYF. The chain is built from TRBV20-1 and TRBJ2-3, with 12 bases identical to TRBD2. Trimming at V came to 5 bases and at J to 5 bases, leaving 8 bases not matched to a gene. Germline V gene data show CDR1 as DFQATT and CDR2 as SNEGSKA (reference sequence). This CDR3 has 15 amino acids.

J is TRBJ2-1 and V is TRBV5-1; TRBD1 matches 10 bases. Germline lookup yields CDR1 SGHRS and CDR2 YFSETQ. V lost 2 bases, J lost 9 bases, and 11 bases stayed unmatched. CDR3 length equals 16 residues. CDR3 sequence: CASSFYGTGVRGEQFF. The CDR3 region has the DNA TGCGCCAGCAGCTTCTACGGGACAGGGGTTAGGGGTGAGCAGTTCTTC.

The chain links TRBV3-1 to TRBJ2-3; D is unresolved. This CDR3 has 14 residues. Germline V gene data show CDR1 as LGHDT and CDR2 as YNNKEL (reference sequence). V shed 6 bases and J shed 0 bases, with 10 bases lying between them. The CDR3 nucleotides are TGTGCCAGCAGTGAAGCAACTAGCACAGATACGCAGTATTTT. This sequence encodes CASSEATSTDTQYF.

The rearrangement uses TRBV27 and TRBJ1-2; 12 nucleotides line up with TRBD1. V dropped 4 bases and J dropped 7; count of bases not matched to a gene: 10. Germline CDR1 is MNHEY and CDR2 is SMNVEV (reference sequence). The CDR3 is 16 residues long. CDR3 amino acids: CASSSTGTGGAFGYTF. In nucleotides, the CDR3 is TGTGCCAGCAGTTCAACCGGGACAGGGGGCGCATTTGGCTACACCTTC.

V usage is TRBV11-2 and J usage is TRBJ2-7; TRBD2 matches at 11 bases. CDR1 and CDR2 (germline): SGHAT, FQNNGV. V trimming: 1 base; J trimming: 7 bases; junction bases outside the gene matches: 9. The CDR3 is made up of 16 amino acids. The CDR3 sequence is CASSLVLAGVHNEQYF. CDR3 coding DNA: TGTGCCAGCAGCTTAGTACTAGCGGGAGTACACAATGAGCAGTACTTC.

Note on this clonotype: A read error may account for a junction end that differs from germline. This chain joins TRBV6-5 and TRBJ2-2; the match to TRBD1 covers 11 bases. This CDR3 region has 15 residues. Germline CDR1 MNHEY, CDR2 SVGAGI. CDR3 sequence: CASRTWTGGTGGLFF. CDR3 DNA: TGTGCCAGCAGAACTTGGACAGGGGGCACCGGGGGGCTGTTTTTT.

The rearrangement links TRBV9 to TRBJ2-5, with D perhaps TRBD1 (6 bases). The CDR3 length is 15 residues. CDR1 and CDR2 (germline): SGDLS, YYNGEE. Trimming left V 2 bases short and J 5 bases short, with 16 bases between. CDR3 DNA sequence: TGTGCCAGCAGCGTGGCGACAGGCCTTTCGGAGACCCAGTACTTC. It translates to CASSVATGLSETQYF.

The chain uses TRBV6-5 and TRBJ1-2, with 8 nucleotides matching TRBD1. Germline V lookup: CDR1 MNHEY, CDR2 SVGAGI. With V trimmed by 0 bases and J by 3 bases, 15 bases remained unmatched. This CDR3 spans 19 amino acids. The DNA of the CDR3 is TGTGCCAGCAGTTACTCGCCCACAGGGGGAGGGCATGAGGACTATGGCTACACCTTC. It is translated as CASSYSPTGGGHEDYGYTF.

This clonotype appeared many times. CDR3 DNA: TGCAGTGCTAGAGAAGGGACTAGCATCAATGAGCAGTTCTTC. Residues: CSAREGTSINEQFF. The chain couples TRBV20-1 to TRBJ2-1, with TRBD2 identical over 9 bases. Germline CDR1 is DFQATT and CDR2 is SNEGSKA (reference sequence). The V segment lost 0 bases and the J segment 6 bases; nucleotides outside the gene matches: 3. CDR3 length: 14 residues.

The chain couples TRBV6-1 to TRBJ1-5; no definite D call. Trimming left V 6 bases short and J 4 bases short, with 16 bases between. In germline, CDR1 is MNHNS, CDR2 SASEGT. The CDR3 consists of 15 residues. The CDR3 sequence: CASRNGVTWNQPQHF. The CDR3 nucleotides are TGTGCCAGCAGGAACGGGGTAACTTGGAATCAGCCCCAGCATTTT.

The chain joins TRBV20-1 to TRBJ1-2, with TRBD1 as a possible D gene (5 bases). Trimming shortened V by 0 bases and J by 7 bases, and 12 bases separated the two germline ends. Germline CDR1 reads DFQATT; CDR2 reads SNEGSKA (reference sequence). The CDR3 consists of 13 residues. CDR3 DNA sequence: TGCAGTGCTAGAGAAAGAGGGGTTCTTGGCTACACCTTC. Encoded protein: CSARERGVLGYTF.

V and J are TRBV20-1 and TRBJ2-3; a weak D match, TRBD1 (5 bases). Trimming stripped 3 bases from V and 6 bases from J, with 13 bases between. Germline V lookup: CDR1 DFQATT, CDR2 SNEGSKA (reference sequence). This CDR3 has 13 amino acids. The CDR3: CSASKYRPDTQYF. CDR3 sequence (DNA): TGCAGTGCTAGCAAATACAGGCCCGATACGCAGTATTTT.

In this sample, this clonotype turned up a few times. The V and J genes are TRBV29-1 and TRBJ1-4, with TRBD1 as a possible D gene (5 bases). The ends were cut back, 6 bases at V and 8 bases at J, with 16 bases in the middle. The CDR3 contains 13 residues. Germline assignment: CDR1 SQVTM and CDR2 ANQGSEA. In DNA form, the CDR3 reads TGCAGCGTGAACGGCGGGGCGGGCGAAAAACTGTTTTTT. Translated, it gives CSVNGGAGEKLFF.

Only a few counts were recorded for this clonotype. The chain joins TRBV5-1 to TRBJ1-5; no clear D. Germline V gene lookup returns CDR1 SGHRS and CDR2 YFSETQ. V was trimmed by 0 bases and J by 3 bases, leaving 13 bases between them. The CDR3 runs to 16 residues. The CDR3 protein is CASSLGIGGDNQPQHF. The CDR3 DNA is TGCGCCAGCAGCTTGGGTATCGGCGGAGACAATCAGCCCCAGCATTTT.

This clonotype was observed a few times. The chain uses TRBV14 and TRBJ1-2; D gene ambiguous. The CDR3 length is 15 residues. Germline lookup yields CDR1 SGHDN and CDR2 FVKESK. Trimming pared 4 bases from V and 4 bases from J, leaving 16 bases between. The chain's CDR3 is CASSPSVGQLYGYTF. DNA for the CDR3: TGTGCCAGCAGCCCCTCAGTTGGGCAACTCTATGGCTACACCTTC.

The CDR3 is CASTPDGGQVYNEQYF. The CDR3 DNA reads TGTGCCAGTACACCCGACGGGGGTCAGGTCTACAATGAGCAGTACTTC. V usage is TRBV12-3 or TRBV12-4 and J usage is TRBJ2-5; D possibly corresponds to TRBD2 (6 bases). This CDR3 is 16 amino acids long. The ends were cut back, 9 bases at V and 11 bases at J, with 31 bases in the middle.

The chain uses TRBV25-1 and TRBJ1-2; D might be TRBD1 (5 bases). The CDR3 spans 12 residues. From germline, CDR1 is MGHDK and CDR2 SYGVNS. Between the trimmed V and J ends, which lost 8 bases and 2 bases, there was a span of 9 bases. In DNA, the CDR3 is TGTGCCAGCCAACGGGGGAACTATGGCTACACCTTC. This sequence encodes CASQRGNYGYTF.

This clonotype was counted between two and nine times. The chain carries TRBV5-1 and TRBJ2-3; 7 positions match TRBD2. J lost 1 base, V lost 7 bases, and 9 bases had no gene match. Germline V CDR1 and CDR2: SGHRS, YFSETQ. The length of the CDR3 is 15 residues. CDR3 region: CASGGRVAGTDTQYF. The CDR3 DNA reads TGCGCCAGCGGCGGGAGAGTCGCCGGCACAGATACGCAGTATTTT.

V and J are TRBV6-1 and TRBJ1-5, with TRBD1 identical over 8 bases. Germline V gene data show CDR1 as MNHNS and CDR2 as SASEGT. V shed 5 bases and J 8 bases; nucleotides not matched to a gene: 14. The CDR3 has 16 amino acids. The CDR3 protein is CASSQNPRQGWEPQHF. For the CDR3, the DNA is TGTGCCAGCAGTCAAAACCCTCGACAGGGGTGGGAGCCCCAGCATTTT.

Points on this clonotype: A read error may be the cause here, since a much bigger clone is one base away. The rearrangement uses TRBV29-1 and TRBJ2-1; tentative D call: TRBD1 (6 bases). Germline V CDR1 and CDR2: SQVTM, ANQGSEA. The CDR3 spans 15 residues. The CDR3 nucleotides read TGCAGCATTGAAGGCAAATCAGGGGTGTACAATGAGCAGTTCTTC. Protein: CSIEGKSGVYNEQFF.

The V and J genes are TRBV5-4 and TRBJ1-1, with D possibly being TRBD1 (5 bases). This CDR3 has 14 residues. Trimming left V 4 bases short and J 0 bases short, with 10 bases between. CDR1 SGHNT and CDR2 YYREEE come from the germline V gene (reference sequence). CDR3 protein: CASSQYRMNTEAFF. In nucleotides, the CDR3 is TGTGCCAGCAGCCAGTACAGGATGAACACTGAAGCTTTCTTT.

V is TRBV2 and J is TRBJ1-2; D uncertain. Germline V gives CDR1 SNHLY, CDR2 FYNNEI. The V end was cut by 3 bases, the J end by 4 bases, with 15 bases between. The CDR3 length is 15 residues. Written as DNA, the CDR3 is TGTGCCAGCAGTGATACCAGTCTAGGCCCCTATGGCTACACCTTC. Amino acids: CASSDTSLGPYGYTF.

The chain uses TRBV6-6 and TRBJ1-6; TRBD1 is a possible D gene (6 bases). V was pared by 8 bases and J by 6 bases, with 14 bases between. Germline CDR1 and CDR2: MNHNY and SVGAGI (reference sequence). This CDR3 has 14 residues. In DNA form, the CDR3 reads TGTGCCAGCCTACGGGGGGCAGGTAATTCACCCCTCCACTTT. Protein product: CASLRGAGNSPLHF.

The chain couples TRBV20-1 to TRBJ2-1; possible D gene TRBD2, 7 bases. Trimming cost V 6 bases and J 4 bases, with 19 bases left between them. The CDR3 is 15 amino acids. CDR1 is DFQATT, CDR2 SNEGSKA, per germline (reference sequence). For the CDR3, the DNA is TGCAGTGCGACGAAGGGGGGGGCGCGTTACAATGAGCAGTTCTTC. It yields the protein CSATKGGARYNEQFF.